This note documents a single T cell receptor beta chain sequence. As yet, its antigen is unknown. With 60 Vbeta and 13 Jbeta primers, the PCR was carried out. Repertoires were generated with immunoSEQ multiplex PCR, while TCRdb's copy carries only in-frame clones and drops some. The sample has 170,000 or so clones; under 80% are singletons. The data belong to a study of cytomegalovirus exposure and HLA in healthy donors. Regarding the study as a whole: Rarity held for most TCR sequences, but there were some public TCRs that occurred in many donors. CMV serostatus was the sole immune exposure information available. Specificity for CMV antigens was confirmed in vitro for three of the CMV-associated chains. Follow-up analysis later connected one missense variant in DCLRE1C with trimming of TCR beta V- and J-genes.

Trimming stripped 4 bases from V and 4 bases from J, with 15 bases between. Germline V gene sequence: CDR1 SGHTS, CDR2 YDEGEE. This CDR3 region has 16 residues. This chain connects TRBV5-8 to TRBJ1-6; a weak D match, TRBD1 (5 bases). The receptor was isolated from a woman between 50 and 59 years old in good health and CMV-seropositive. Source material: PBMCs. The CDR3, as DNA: TGTGCCAGCAGCGAAGAGGTACCAGGGTATAATTCACCCCTCCACTTT. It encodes CASSEEVPGYNSPLHF.